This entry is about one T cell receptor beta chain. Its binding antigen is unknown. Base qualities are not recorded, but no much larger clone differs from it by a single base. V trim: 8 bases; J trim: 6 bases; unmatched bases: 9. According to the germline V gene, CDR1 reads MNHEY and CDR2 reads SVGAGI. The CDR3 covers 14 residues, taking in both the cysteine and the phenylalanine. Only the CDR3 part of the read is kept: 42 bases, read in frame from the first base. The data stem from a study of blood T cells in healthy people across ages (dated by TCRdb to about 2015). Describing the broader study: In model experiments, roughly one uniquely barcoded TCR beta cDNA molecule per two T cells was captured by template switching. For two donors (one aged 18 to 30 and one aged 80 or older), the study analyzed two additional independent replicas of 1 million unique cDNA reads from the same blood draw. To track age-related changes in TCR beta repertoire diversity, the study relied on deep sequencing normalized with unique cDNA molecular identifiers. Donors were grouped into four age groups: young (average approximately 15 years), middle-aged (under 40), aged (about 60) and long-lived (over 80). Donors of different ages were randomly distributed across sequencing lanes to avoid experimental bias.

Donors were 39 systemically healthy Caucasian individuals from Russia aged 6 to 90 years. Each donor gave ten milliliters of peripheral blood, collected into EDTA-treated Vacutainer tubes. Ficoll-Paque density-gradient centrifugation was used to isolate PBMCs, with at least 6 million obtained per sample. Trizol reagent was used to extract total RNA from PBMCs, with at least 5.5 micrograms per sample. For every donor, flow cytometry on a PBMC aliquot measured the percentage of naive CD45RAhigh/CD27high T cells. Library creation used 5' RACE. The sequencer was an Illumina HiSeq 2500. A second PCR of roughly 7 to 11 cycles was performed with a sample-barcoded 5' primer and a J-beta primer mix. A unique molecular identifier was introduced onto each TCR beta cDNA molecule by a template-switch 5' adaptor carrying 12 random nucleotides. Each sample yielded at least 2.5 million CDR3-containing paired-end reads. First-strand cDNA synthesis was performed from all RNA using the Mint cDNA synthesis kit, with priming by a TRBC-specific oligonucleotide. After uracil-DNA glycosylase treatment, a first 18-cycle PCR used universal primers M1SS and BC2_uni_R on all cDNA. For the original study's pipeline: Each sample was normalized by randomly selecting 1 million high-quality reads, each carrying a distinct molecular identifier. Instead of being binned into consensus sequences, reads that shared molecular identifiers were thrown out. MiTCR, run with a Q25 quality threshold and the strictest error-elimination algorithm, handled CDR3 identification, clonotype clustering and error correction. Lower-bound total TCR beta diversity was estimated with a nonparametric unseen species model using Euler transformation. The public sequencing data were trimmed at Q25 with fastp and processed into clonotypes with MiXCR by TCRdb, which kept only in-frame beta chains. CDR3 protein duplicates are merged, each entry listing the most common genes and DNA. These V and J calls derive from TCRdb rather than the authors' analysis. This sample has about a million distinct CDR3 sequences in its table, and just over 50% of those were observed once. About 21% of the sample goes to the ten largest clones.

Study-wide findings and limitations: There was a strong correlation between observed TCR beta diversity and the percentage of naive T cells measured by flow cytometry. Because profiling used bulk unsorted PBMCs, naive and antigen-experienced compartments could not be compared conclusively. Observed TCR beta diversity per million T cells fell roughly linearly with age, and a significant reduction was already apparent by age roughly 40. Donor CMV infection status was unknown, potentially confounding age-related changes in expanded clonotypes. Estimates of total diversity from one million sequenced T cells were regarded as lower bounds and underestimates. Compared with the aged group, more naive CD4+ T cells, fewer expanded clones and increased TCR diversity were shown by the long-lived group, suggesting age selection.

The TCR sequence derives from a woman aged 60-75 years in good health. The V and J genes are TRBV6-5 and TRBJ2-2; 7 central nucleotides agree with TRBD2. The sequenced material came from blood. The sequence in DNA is TGTGCCAGCTGCTCCGACGGACTAGCCGGGGAGCTGTTTTTT. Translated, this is CASCSDGLAGELFF.